This T cell receptor (beta chain) is from a study of cytotoxic CD8 clonotypes in ibrutinib-treated CLL. Using immunoSEQ multiplex PCR, the repertoire was profiled, and TCRdb retains in-frame clones only, with some absent. This sample has more than 85,000 clones, with roughly four fifths found just once. This clone was observed a few times. Germline assignment: CDR1 SGHRS and CDR2 YFSETQ. Trimming left V 4 bases short and J 2 bases short, with 9 bases between. The CDR3 extends over 13 amino acids. The chain couples TRBV5-1 to TRBJ1-1; TRBD1 is a possible D gene (6 bases). Sequences were derived from PBMCs, sampled after 24 months of ibrutinib treatment. The TCR was taken from a human donor with chronic lymphocytic leukemia. CDR3 sequence (DNA): TGCGCCAGCAGCCAGGGACAAAACACTGAAGCTTTCTTT. Protein: CASSQGQNTEAFF.